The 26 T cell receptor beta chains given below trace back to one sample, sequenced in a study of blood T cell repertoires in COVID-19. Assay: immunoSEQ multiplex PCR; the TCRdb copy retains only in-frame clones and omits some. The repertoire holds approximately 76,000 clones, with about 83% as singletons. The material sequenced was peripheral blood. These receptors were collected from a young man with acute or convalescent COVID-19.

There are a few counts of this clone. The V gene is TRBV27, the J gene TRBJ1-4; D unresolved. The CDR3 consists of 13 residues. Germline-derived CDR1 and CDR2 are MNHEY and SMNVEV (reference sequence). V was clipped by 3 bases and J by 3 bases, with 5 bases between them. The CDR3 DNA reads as TGTGCCAGCAGTTTTCCTCCTAATGAAAAACTGTTTTTT. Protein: CASSFPPNEKLFF.

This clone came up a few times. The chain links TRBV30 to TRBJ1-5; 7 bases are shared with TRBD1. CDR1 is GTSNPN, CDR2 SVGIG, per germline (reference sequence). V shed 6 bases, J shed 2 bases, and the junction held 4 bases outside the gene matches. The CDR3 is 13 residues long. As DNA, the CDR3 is TGTGCCTGCAACAGGGGTGGCAATCAGCCCCAGCATTTT. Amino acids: CACNRGGNQPQHF.

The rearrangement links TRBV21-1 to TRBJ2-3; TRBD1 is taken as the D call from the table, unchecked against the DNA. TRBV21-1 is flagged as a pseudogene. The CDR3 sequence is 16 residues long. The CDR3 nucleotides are TGTGCCAGCAGCGGGGGTGCTGGGGGCGCGGAAGATACGCAGTATTTT. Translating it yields CASSGGAGGAEDTQYF.

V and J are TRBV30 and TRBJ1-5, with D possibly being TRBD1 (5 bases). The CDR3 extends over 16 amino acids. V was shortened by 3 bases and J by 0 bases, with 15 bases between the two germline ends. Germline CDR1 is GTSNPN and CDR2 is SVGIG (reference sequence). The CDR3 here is CAWSAAGVSSNQPQHF. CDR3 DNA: TGTGCCTGGAGCGCCGCGGGGGTGAGTAGCAATCAGCCCCAGCATTTT.

For the CDR3, the DNA is TGTGCCAGCTCAGGGCTAGCGGGGAGCACAGATACGCAGTATTTT. Its translation: CASSGLAGSTDTQYF. The rearrangement joins TRBV27 to TRBJ2-3, with 9 bases fitting TRBD2. Per the germline V gene, CDR1 is MNHEY and CDR2 is SMNVEV (reference sequence). Germline trimming cut 8 bases from V and 0 bases from J; bases unmatched to any gene: 6. The CDR3 has 15 residues.

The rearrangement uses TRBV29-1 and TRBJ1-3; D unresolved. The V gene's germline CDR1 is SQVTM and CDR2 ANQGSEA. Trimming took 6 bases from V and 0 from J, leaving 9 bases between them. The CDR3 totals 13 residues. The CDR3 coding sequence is TGCAGCGTCTGGGAGTTCTCTGGAAACACCATATATTTT. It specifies CSVWEFSGNTIYF.

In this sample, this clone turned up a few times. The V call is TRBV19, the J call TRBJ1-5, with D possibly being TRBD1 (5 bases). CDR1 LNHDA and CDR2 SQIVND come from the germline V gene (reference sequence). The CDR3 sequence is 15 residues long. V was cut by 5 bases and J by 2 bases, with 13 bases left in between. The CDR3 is CASSRSRAGNQPQHF. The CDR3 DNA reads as TGTGCCAGTAGTCGCAGCAGGGCGGGCAATCAGCCCCAGCATTTT.

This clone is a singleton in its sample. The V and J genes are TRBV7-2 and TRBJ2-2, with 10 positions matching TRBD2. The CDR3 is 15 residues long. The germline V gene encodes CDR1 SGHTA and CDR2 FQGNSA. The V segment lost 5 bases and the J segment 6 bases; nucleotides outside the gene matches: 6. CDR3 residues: CASSPPGLASGELFF. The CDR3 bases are TGTGCCAGCAGCCCACCGGGACTAGCGTCCGGGGAGCTGTTTTTT.

The CDR3 nucleotides read TGTGCCAGCAGGGTAAGACAGATATCGAACACTGAAGCTTTCTTT. Translated, it gives CASRVRQISNTEAFF. The chain links TRBV2 to TRBJ1-1, with D possibly matching TRBD1 (5 bases). CDR3 length equals 15 residues. V lost 6 bases and J lost 1, with 15 bases in between. Per germline, CDR1 SNHLY and CDR2 FYNNEI.

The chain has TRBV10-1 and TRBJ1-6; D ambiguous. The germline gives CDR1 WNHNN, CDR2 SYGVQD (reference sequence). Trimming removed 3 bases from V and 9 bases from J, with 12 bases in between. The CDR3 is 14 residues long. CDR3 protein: CASSDFVRGSPLHF. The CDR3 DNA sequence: TGCGCCAGCAGTGATTTCGTTCGGGGTTCACCCCTCCACTTT.

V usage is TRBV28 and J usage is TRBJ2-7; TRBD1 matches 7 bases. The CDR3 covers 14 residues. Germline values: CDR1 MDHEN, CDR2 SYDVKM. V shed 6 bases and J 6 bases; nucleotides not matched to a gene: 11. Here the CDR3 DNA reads TGTGCCAGCAGACCCGACAGGGTAACACTCGAGCAGTACTTC. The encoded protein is CASRPDRVTLEQYF.

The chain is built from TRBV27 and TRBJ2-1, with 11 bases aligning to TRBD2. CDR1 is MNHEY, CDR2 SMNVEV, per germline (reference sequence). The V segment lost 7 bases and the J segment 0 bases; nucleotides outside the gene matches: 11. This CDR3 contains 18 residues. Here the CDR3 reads CASILAGGVLVSYNEQFF. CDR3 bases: TGTGCCAGCATTCTAGCGGGAGGTGTTTTGGTCTCCTACAATGAGCAGTTCTTC.

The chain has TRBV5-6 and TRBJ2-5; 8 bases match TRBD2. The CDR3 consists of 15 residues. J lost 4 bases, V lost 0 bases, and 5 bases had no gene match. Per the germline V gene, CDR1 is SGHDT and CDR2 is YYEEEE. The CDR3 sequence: CASSLAGGGPETQYF. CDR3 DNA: TGTGCCAGCAGCTTGGCGGGGGGGGGCCCAGAGACCCAGTACTTC.

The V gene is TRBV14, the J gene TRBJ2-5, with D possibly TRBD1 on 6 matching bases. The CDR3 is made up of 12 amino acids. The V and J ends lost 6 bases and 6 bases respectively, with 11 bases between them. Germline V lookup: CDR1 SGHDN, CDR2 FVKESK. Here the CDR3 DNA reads TGTGCCAGCAGTCTACAGGGACAGACCCAGTACTTC. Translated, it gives CASSLQGQTQYF.

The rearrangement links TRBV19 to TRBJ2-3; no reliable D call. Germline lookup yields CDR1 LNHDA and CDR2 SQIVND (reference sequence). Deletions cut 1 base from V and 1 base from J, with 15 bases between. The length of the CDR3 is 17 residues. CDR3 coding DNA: TGTGCCAGTAGTATAGTTAGAAAAGATCATGGCACAGATACGCAGTATTTT. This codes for CASSIVRKDHGTDTQYF.

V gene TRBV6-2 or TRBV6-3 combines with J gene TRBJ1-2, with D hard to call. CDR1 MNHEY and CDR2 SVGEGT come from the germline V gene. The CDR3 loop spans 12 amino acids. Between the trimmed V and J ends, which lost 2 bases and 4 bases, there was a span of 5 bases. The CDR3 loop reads CASSYTAYGYTF. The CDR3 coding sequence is TGTGCCAGCAGTTACACAGCCTATGGCTACACCTTC.

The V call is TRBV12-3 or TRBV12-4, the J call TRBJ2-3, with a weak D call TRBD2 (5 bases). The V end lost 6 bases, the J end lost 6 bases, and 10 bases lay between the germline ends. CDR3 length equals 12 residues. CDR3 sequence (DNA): TGTGCCAGCAGCCTTCAGCGGGATACGCAGTATTTT. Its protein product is CASSLQRDTQYF.

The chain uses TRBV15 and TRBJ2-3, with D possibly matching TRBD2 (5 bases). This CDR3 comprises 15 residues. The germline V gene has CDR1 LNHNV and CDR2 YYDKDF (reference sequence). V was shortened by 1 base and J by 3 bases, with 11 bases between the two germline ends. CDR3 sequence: CATSRASGITDTQYF. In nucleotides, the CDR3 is TGTGCCACCAGCAGAGCCTCCGGGATTACAGATACGCAGTATTTT.

CDR3 residues: CASSLGLGGTGKTDTQYF. The CDR3 DNA is TGTGCCAGCAGCTTAGGCCTTGGAGGGACAGGGAAGACAGATACGCAGTATTTT. This chain links TRBV13 with TRBJ2-3, with 9 bases lining up with TRBD1. CDR1 is PRHDT, CDR2 FYEKMQ, per germline (reference sequence). Trimming at V came to 0 bases and at J to 3 bases, leaving 10 bases not matched to a gene. This CDR3 comprises 18 residues.

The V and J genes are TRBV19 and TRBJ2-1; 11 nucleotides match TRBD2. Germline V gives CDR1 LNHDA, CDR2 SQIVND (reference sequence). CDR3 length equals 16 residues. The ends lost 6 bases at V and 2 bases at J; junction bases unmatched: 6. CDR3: CASRGTSGSAYNEQFF. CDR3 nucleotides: TGTGCCAGTAGGGGAACTAGCGGGAGTGCCTACAATGAGCAGTTCTTC.

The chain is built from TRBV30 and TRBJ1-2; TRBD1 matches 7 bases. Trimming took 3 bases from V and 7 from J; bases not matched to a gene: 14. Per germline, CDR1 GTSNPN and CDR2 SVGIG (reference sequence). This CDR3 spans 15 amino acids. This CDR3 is CAWSYRRQGRTGYTF. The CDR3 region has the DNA TGTGCCTGGAGCTACCGGAGACAGGGAAGGACTGGCTACACCTTC.

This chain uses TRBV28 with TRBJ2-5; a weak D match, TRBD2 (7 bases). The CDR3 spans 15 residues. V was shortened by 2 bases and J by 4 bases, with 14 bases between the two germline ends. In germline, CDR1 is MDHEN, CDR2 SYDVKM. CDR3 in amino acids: CASSLGGRGSETQYF. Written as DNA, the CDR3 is TGTGCCAGCAGTTTAGGGGGGAGGGGGTCAGAGACCCAGTACTTC.

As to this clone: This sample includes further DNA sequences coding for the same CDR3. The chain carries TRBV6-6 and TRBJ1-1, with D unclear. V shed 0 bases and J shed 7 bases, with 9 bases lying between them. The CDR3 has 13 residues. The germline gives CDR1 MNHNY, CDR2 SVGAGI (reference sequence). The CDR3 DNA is TGTGCCAGCAGTTACTCGAGTAGAAATGAAGCTTTCTTT. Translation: CASSYSSRNEAFF.

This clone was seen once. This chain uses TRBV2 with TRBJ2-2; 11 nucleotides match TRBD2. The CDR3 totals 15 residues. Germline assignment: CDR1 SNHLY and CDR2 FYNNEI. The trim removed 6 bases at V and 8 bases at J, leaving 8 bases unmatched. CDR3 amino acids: CASSLTSGRTGELFF. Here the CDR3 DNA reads TGTGCCAGCAGCCTAACTAGCGGGAGAACTGGGGAGCTGTTTTTT.

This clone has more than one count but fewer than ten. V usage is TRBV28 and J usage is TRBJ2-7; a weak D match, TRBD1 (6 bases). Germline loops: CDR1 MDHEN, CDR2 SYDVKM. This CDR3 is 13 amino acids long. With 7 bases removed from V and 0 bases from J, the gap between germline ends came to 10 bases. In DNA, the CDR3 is TGTGCCAGCACCGACAGGTCCTCCTACGAGCAGTACTTC. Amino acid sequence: CASTDRSSYEQYF.

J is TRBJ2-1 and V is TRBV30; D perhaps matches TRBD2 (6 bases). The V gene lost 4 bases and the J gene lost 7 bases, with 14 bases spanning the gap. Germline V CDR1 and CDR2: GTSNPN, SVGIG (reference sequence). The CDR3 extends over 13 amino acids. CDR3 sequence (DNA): TGTGCCTGGAACCCCGGGACTTTGAATGAGCAGTTCTTC. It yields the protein CAWNPGTLNEQFF.